This T cell receptor (beta chain) derives from a study of blood T cell repertoires in COVID-19. Study context: Italy, Spain and the United States were the sources of the convalescent and acute COVID-19 samples. T cells, B-cell-depleted T cells, or PBMCs provided the cDNA or gDNA that served as material.

TCRdb keeps only in-frame clones here, not all; method: immunoSEQ multiplex PCR. The sample lists some 500,000 clones; 85% to 90% were seen once. V was cut by 0 bases and J by 7 bases, with 9 bases left in between. This CDR3 region has 12 residues. CDR1 GTSNPN and CDR2 SVGIG come from the germline V gene (reference sequence). The chain carries TRBV30 and TRBJ1-2; tentative D call: TRBD1 (5 bases). What was sequenced was peripheral blood. The TCR originated in a woman aged 45 to 65 with COVID-19, enrolled during active disease. The CDR3 DNA reads TGTGCCTGGAGTGTGACAGTTTCTGGCTACACCTTC. This gives the protein CAWSVTVSGYTF.